Included here is one T cell receptor beta chain sequence, with context. The data originate from a study of blood T cell repertoires in COVID-19. Across the whole study: Acute and convalescent COVID-19 specimens originated in the United States, Italy and Spain.

TCRdb's table, derived via immunoSEQ multiplex PCR, lists solely in-frame clones and lacks some. The sample yields roughly 73,000 clones, 90% seen once. Trimming at V came to 0 bases and at J to 6 bases, leaving 2 bases not matched to a gene. The CDR3 is 15 residues long. Germline V gene sequence: CDR1 MNHEY, CDR2 SVGEGT. This rearrangement joins TRBV6-2 or TRBV6-3 to TRBJ2-1, with 10 positions matching TRBD1. The source material was peripheral blood. This receptor was taken from a man between 45 and 60 years old with acute or convalescent COVID-19. The CDR3 DNA follows: TGTGCCAGCAGTTACTCGAGGACAGGGGGCAATGAGCAGTTCTTC. Translating gives CASSYSRTGGNEQFF.